Reported below is one TCR beta chain. Its target is not known. The data belong to a study of cytomegalovirus exposure and HLA in healthy donors. Notes on the study in general: In the 120 validation repertoires, approximately 94% of cluster scores exceeded 0, per a later analysis.

Trimming stripped 2 bases from V and 0 bases from J, with 17 bases between. The CDR3 has 18 amino acids. Germline V lookup: CDR1 MGHRA, CDR2 YSYEKL. TCRdb keeps only in-frame clones here, not all; method: immunoSEQ multiplex PCR. The sample holds 260,000 or so clones, 90% seen once. This chain uses TRBV4-1 with TRBJ2-1; D may be TRBD2 (6 bases). Material for sequencing was PBMCs. This clonotype was sampled from a woman between 25 and 40 years old in good health and CMV-seronegative. CDR3 loop: CASSQPSGLSSSYNEQFF. DNA of the CDR3: TGCGCCAGCAGCCAACCCTCGGGACTCTCGAGCTCCTACAATGAGCAGTTCTTC.